This T cell receptor (beta chain) originates from a study of post-analysis software for immune sequencing data. About the study: Relapsing-remitting, secondary progressive and progressive-relapsing forms of multiple sclerosis all featured among disease courses. General observations from the study: Patients with multiple sclerosis recorded significantly lower normalized Chao1 diversity than controls, the study found. Controls showed lower frequencies than patients for 5 or 6 TRBV segments, and TRBV5-6, TRBV5-1 and TRBV20-1 were among these. F measure clustering grouped samples strongly by preparation batch.

TCR beta libraries were prepared from cDNA with unique molecular identifiers. Researchers reported approximately 480,000 cDNA molecules coming from roughly 1 to 10 million T cells. TCRdb recomputed calls from the PCR reads with MiXCR, one row per CDR3 protein. The data hold roughly 400,000 distinct CDR3 sequences, with more than 30% observed a single time. As for this clonotype: Its antigen is undetermined.

Germline values: CDR1 DFQATT, CDR2 SNEGSKA (reference sequence). The CDR3 covers 14 residues. Germline trimming cut 5 bases from V and 1 base from J; bases unmatched to any gene: 8. V and J are TRBV20-1 and TRBJ2-7, with TRBD1 matching 7 bases. The clonotype comes from a girl aged 2-15 years with multiple sclerosis. The sequencing input was blood. CDR3 nucleotide sequence: TGCAGTGCTGAGAGGGGGCGAAGGTCCTACGAGCAGTACTTC. Translated: CSAERGRRSYEQYF.